The rows below give T cell receptor beta chains drawn from one sample of a study of blood T cells in healthy people across ages. MiXCR was run by TCRdb on the 5' RACE reads, yielding one entry per CDR3 protein. The table includes 1.5 million to 2 million distinct CDR3 sequences, about 35% detected once. Sequenced: blood. The receptors stem from a woman in her twenties or thirties in good health. Each CDR3 is given with its conserved first and last residue. A D gene is named only where the DNA matches it firmly. Rows give clone size only sometimes, using once, few, many, or a class for an expanded clone.

cdr3_aa cdr3_nt j_call v_call clone_size d_call
CASSQMGLAGIYNEQLF TGTGCCAGCAGCCAAATGGGACTAGCGGGAATCTACAATGAGCAGTTGTTC TRBJ2-1 TRBV4-2 - TRBD2
CSARDHGGKATEAFF TGCAGTGCTAGAGATCATGGGGGCAAGGCCACTGAAGCTTTCTTT TRBJ1-1 TRBV20-1 few -
CASSLGGQGAYERYF TGTGCCAGCAGCCTCGGTGGGCAGGGAGCCTACGAGCGGTACTTC TRBJ2-7 TRBV28 - -
CASSWAGLGGRDTQYF TGTGCCAGCAGTTGGGCTGGACTAGGAGGCAGAGATACGCAGTATTTT TRBJ2-3 TRBV6-6 - TRBD2
CASSSRAGGPSHTQYF TGTGCCAGCAGCTCAAGGGCGGGAGGGCCGTCGCATACGCAGTATTTT TRBJ2-3 TRBV7-3 - TRBD2
CASSDYPGASSSGANVLTF TGTGCCAGCTCGGACTATCCGGGGGCCTCAAGCTCTGGGGCCAACGTCCTGACTTTC TRBJ2-6 TRBV18 - -
CASSSTSDGVFAYEQYF TGTGCCAGCAGCTCCACTAGCGATGGGGTCTTCGCCTACGAGCAGTACTTC TRBJ2-7 TRBV13 few TRBD2
CASSVNPDSGYTF TGTGCCAGCAGCGTAAACCCCGACTCTGGCTACACCTTC TRBJ1-2 TRBV9 - -
CSAQDRGRLNTEAFF TGCAGTGCTCAGGACAGGGGACGATTGAACACTGAAGCTTTCTTT TRBJ1-1 TRBV20-1 - TRBD1
CASSLPLAGADTQYF TGTGCCAGCAGCTTACCACTAGCGGGAGCAGATACGCAGTATTTT TRBJ2-3 TRBV7-3 - TRBD2
CASSQEPHTGSTQYF TGTGCCAGCAGCCAAGAACCGCACACGGGCTCGACCCAGTACTTC TRBJ2-5 TRBV3-1 few -
CASSFFSGGVRRETQYF TGCGCCAGCAGCTTCTTCAGCGGGGGGGTACGGCGGGAGACCCAGTACTTC TRBJ2-5 TRBV5-1 - TRBD2
CASSLRAGSTGSPLHF TGCGCCAGCAGCCTAAGGGCCGGGTCGACCGGTTCACCCCTCCACTTT TRBJ1-6 TRBV4-1 - -
CASSLVVAGGGNEQYF TGTGCCAGCAGTTTGGTGGTAGCGGGAGGAGGGAATGAGCAGTACTTC TRBJ2-5 TRBV12-3/TRBV12-4 few TRBD2
CASSPGQIRETQYF TGTGCCAGTAGTCCTGGACAGATCCGGGAGACCCAGTACTTC TRBJ2-5 TRBV19 - -
CASSYYRTGLQETQYF TGCGCCAGCAGCTACTACAGGACAGGGCTTCAAGAGACCCAGTACTTC TRBJ2-5 TRBV5-1 - TRBD1
CASSLELVAGGLEGSEQYF TGTGCCAGCAGCTTAGAGTTGGTAGCGGGAGGATTAGAGGGCTCCGAGCAGTACTTC TRBJ2-7 TRBV7-8 - TRBD2
CASRPRQSNQPQHF TGTGCCAGCAGACCCCGACAGAGCAATCAGCCCCAGCATTTT TRBJ1-5 TRBV27 - -
CASNPGQPTDTQYF TGTGCCAGCAACCCAGGACAGCCCACAGATACGCAGTATTTT TRBJ2-3 TRBV7-9 - -
CATSDGQGYYGYTF TGTGCCACCAGTGATGGACAGGGATACTATGGCTACACCTTC TRBJ1-2 TRBV24-1 - TRBD1
CASSLGTGDKNIQYF TGCGCCAGCAGCTTGGGGACAGGGGACAAAAACATTCAGTACTTC TRBJ2-4 TRBV5-1 few TRBD1
CASSWATGNTEAFF TGCGCCAGCAGCTGGGCGACAGGGAACACTGAAGCTTTCTTT TRBJ1-1 TRBV5-1 few -
CASSNKLAGENEQYF TGTGCCAGCAGTAACAAACTAGCGGGAGAAAACGAGCAGTACTTC TRBJ2-7 TRBV12-3/TRBV12-4 - TRBD2
CASNQAVTDSYNEQFF TGTGCCAGCAATCAAGCGGTTACGGACTCCTACAATGAGCAGTTCTTC TRBJ2-1 TRBV6-6 - -
CASSQGGGSQPQHF TGCGCCAGCAGCCAAGGTGGGGGGAGTCAGCCCCAGCATTTT TRBJ1-5 TRBV4-1 few -
CASSLRGLANYNEQFF TGTGCCAGCAGCTTACGCGGACTAGCGAACTACAATGAGCAGTTCTTC TRBJ2-1 TRBV7-9 few TRBD2
CSARVRGQERYNEQFF TGCAGCGCTAGAGTCCGGGGACAGGAGAGATACAATGAGCAGTTCTTC TRBJ2-1 TRBV20-1 - TRBD1
CASSLTGGRGETQYF TGTGCCAGCAGTTTGACAGGGGGAAGGGGAGAGACCCAGTACTTC TRBJ2-5 TRBV12-3/TRBV12-4 many TRBD1
CASSLVMAGGGDTQYF TGTGCCAGCAGCTTAGTAATGGCGGGGGGAGGAGATACGCAGTATTTT TRBJ2-3 TRBV7-2 - TRBD2
CSATRYGYTF TGCAGTGCTACCCGATATGGCTACACCTTC TRBJ1-2 TRBV20-1 - -
CASSETDYEQYF TGTGCCAGCAGTGAGACAGACTACGAGCAGTACTTC TRBJ2-7 TRBV2 - -
CAGSQEGSDTQYF TGCGCCGGCAGCCAAGAGGGATCCGATACGCAGTATTTT TRBJ2-3 TRBV4-1 - -
CASSLAPSGGTQYF TGCGCCAGCAGCTTGGCTCCTAGCGGAGGTACCCAGTACTTC TRBJ2-5 TRBV5-1 - TRBD2
CASSSPGGRGQETQYF TGTGCCAGCAGTTCCCCGGGGGGGAGGGGTCAAGAGACCCAGTACTTC TRBJ2-5 TRBV28 - TRBD2
CSARDPLREKLFF TGCAGTGCTAGGGACCCCCTTAGGGAAAAACTGTTTTTT TRBJ1-4 TRBV20-1 - -